This T cell receptor (beta chain) comes out of a study of identical twins. The donor group consisted entirely of healthy Caucasians. Template switching (which added a universal primer site) was used, and cDNA carried unique molecular identifiers. TCRdb re-called the 5' RACE reads with MiXCR, one entry per CDR3 protein. The sample gives 1.5 million or so distinct CDR3 sequences, about 32% of which show up once; about 0.25% is in the top ten. Germline loops: CDR1 DFQATT, CDR2 SNEGSKA (reference sequence). The CDR3 has 13 amino acids. This clonotype turned up a few times. This TCR was recovered from a newborn girl in good health. This chain connects TRBV20-1 to TRBJ2-1; 10 bases are shared with TRBD2. The sequenced material came from cord blood. Here the CDR3 reads CGASGGAYNEQFF. CDR3 DNA sequence: TGCGGCGCCAGCGGGGGGGCCTACAATGAGCAGTTCTTC.